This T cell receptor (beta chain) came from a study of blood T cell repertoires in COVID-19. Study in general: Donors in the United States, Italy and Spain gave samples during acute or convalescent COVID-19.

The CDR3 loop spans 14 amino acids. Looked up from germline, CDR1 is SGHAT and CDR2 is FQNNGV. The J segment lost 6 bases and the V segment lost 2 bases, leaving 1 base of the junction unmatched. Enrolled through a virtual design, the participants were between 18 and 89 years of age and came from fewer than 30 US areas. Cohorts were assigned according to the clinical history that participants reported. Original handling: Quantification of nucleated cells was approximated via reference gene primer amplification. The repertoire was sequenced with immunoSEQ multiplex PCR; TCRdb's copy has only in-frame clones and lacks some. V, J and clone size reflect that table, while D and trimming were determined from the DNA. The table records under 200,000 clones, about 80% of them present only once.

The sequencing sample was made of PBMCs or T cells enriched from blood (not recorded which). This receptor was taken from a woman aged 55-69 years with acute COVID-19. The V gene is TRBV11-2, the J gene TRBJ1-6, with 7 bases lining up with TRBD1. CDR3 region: CASSLRQGNSPLHF. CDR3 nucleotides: TGTGCCAGCAGCTTAAGACAGGGTAATTCACCCCTCCACTTT. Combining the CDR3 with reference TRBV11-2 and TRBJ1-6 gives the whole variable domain EAGVAQSPRYKIIEKRQSVAFWCNPISGHATLYWYQQILGQGPKLLIQFQNNGVVDDSQLPKDRFSAERLKGVDSTLKIQPAKLEDSAVYLCASSLRQGNSPLHFGNGTRLTVT.